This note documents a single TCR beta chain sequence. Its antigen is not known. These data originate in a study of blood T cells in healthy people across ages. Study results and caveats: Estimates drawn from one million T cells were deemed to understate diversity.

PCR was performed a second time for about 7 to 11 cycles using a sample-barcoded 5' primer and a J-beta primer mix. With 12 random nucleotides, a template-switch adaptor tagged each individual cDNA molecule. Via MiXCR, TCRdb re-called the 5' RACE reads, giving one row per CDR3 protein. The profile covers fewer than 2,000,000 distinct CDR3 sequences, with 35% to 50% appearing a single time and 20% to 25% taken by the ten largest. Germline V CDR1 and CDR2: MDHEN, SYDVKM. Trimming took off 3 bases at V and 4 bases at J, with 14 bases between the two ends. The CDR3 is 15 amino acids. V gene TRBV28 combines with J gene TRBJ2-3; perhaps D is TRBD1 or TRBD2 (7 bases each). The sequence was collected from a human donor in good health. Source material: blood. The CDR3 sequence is CASSFGGTAADTQYF. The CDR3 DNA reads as TGTGCCAGCAGTTTCGGGGGGACAGCCGCAGATACGCAGTATTTT.